What follows are 15 T cell receptor beta chains derived from one specimen sequenced in a study of cytomegalovirus exposure and HLA in healthy donors. TCRdb's table, derived via immunoSEQ multiplex PCR, lists solely in-frame clones and lacks some. The sample lists about 250,000 clones; over 75% were seen once. Sample: PBMCs. The receptors shown here come from a man aged 18 to 29 in good health and CMV-seropositive.

This CDR3 reads CATRARQGNYGYTF. CDR3 sequence (DNA): TGTGCCACCAGGGCTCGCCAGGGAAACTATGGCTACACCTTC. The chain links TRBV7-7 to TRBJ1-2; TRBD1 might be the D (5 bases). The germline V gene encodes CDR1 SSHAT and CDR2 FNYEAQ (reference sequence). Trimming removed 10 bases from V and 2 bases from J, with 17 bases in between. The CDR3 runs 14 residues.

The V gene is TRBV10-3, the J gene TRBJ2-1; perhaps TRBD2 as D (6 bases). This CDR3 region has 14 residues. V shed 4 bases and J shed 2 bases, with 9 bases lying between them. CDR1 and CDR2 from the germline V gene are ENHRY and SYGVKD. CDR3 region: CAISGGVTYNEQFF. The DNA of the CDR3 is TGTGCCATCAGTGGCGGGGTCACCTACAATGAGCAGTTCTTC.

This clone has more than one count but fewer than ten. The chain joins TRBV7-8 to TRBJ1-1; D is possibly TRBD1 (5 bases). V dropped 3 bases and J dropped 4 bases, with 18 bases sitting between them. The CDR3 is 16 amino acids. Germline CDR1 is SGHVS and CDR2 is FQNEAQ. CDR3: CASSFSGPPLGTEAFF. The CDR3, as DNA: TGTGCCAGCAGCTTTTCAGGGCCCCCCTTGGGCACTGAAGCTTTCTTT.

The chain carries TRBV28 and TRBJ2-3; no clear D. Trimming removed 4 bases from V and 7 bases from J, with 18 bases in between. Germline V gives CDR1 MDHEN, CDR2 SYDVKM. The CDR3 contains 15 residues. CDR3 in amino acids: CASSYPLGPKNTQYF. The CDR3 nucleotides are TGTGCCAGCAGTTACCCTCTAGGGCCTAAAAATACGCAGTATTTT.

V is TRBV7-9 and J is TRBJ1-2; D gene ambiguous. From germline, CDR1 is SEHNR and CDR2 FQNEAQ (reference sequence). CDR3 size: 13 residues. V gave up 5 bases and J gave up 8 bases, with 15 bases separating them. The CDR3 DNA is TGTGCCAGCAGCCCCGGACGGAGTCGGGGCTACACCTTC. It encodes CASSPGRSRGYTF.

The gene calls are TRBV5-4 and TRBJ2-7; the D call may be TRBD1 or TRBD2 (5 bases each). The CDR3 is 14 amino acids. Trimming pared 3 bases from V and 2 bases from J, leaving 12 bases between. Germline lookup yields CDR1 SGHNT and CDR2 YYREEE (reference sequence). CDR3 in DNA: TGTGCCAGCAGCTCCGTGGGGGATACCTACGAGCAGTACTTC. It codes for CASSSVGDTYEQYF.

V usage is TRBV29-1 and J usage is TRBJ1-2; D perhaps matches TRBD1 (6 bases). Germline lookup yields CDR1 SQVTM and CDR2 ANQGSEA. This CDR3 spans 14 amino acids. Trimming shortened V by 6 bases and J by 6 bases, and 20 bases separated the two germline ends. The chain's CDR3 is CSVQAIYRADGYTF. The CDR3 DNA follows: TGCAGCGTCCAAGCTATTTACAGGGCTGATGGCTACACCTTC. Looking up the rest from reference TRBV29-1 and TRBJ1-2 gives the full variable domain: SAVISQKPSRDICQRGTSLTIQCQVDSQVTMMFWYRQQPGQSLTLIATANQGSEATYESGFVIDKFPISRPNLTFSTLTVSNMSPEDSSIYLCSVQAIYRADGYTFGSGTRLTVV.

The V call is TRBV7-9, the J call TRBJ2-7; D gene unclear. Germline V gene data show CDR1 as SEHNR and CDR2 as FQNEAQ (reference sequence). The CDR3 extends over 16 amino acids. The V end was cut by 4 bases, the J end by 3 bases, with 19 bases between. In DNA, the CDR3 is TGTGCCAGCAGCTCCCCAAGAGAAAGTAGAATCTACGAGCAGTACTTC. This codes for CASSSPRESRIYEQYF.

The rearrangement joins TRBV2 to TRBJ2-6; D perhaps matches TRBD1 (5 bases). This CDR3 is built from 13 residues. CDR1 is SNHLY, CDR2 FYNNEI, per germline. The ends were cut back, 8 bases at V and 12 bases at J, with 17 bases in the middle. The DNA of the CDR3 is TGTGCCAGCCGAGATCTGGGGCCAACCGTCCTGACTTTC. This codes for CASRDLGPTVLTF.

The chain is built from TRBV2 and TRBJ2-3, with a weak D call TRBD1 (5 bases). V was trimmed by 6 bases and J by 1 base, leaving 11 bases between them. Germline assignment: CDR1 SNHLY and CDR2 FYNNEI. There are 14 residues in the CDR3. CDR3 loop: CASRRQFGTDTQYF. CDR3 bases: TGTGCCAGCAGAAGACAGTTCGGCACAGATACGCAGTATTTT.

The chain has TRBV30 and TRBJ2-5; D not certain. CDR1 GTSNPN and CDR2 SVGIG come from the germline V gene (reference sequence). With 0 bases removed from V and 1 base from J, the gap between germline ends came to 6 bases. The length of the CDR3 is 13 residues. As DNA, the CDR3 is TGTGCCTGGAGTGTCCCTGGCCAAGAGACCCAGTACTTC. Its protein product is CAWSVPGQETQYF.

This chain joins TRBV5-1 and TRBJ2-1; D is undetermined. Between the trimmed V and J ends, which lost 0 bases and 8 bases, there was a span of 9 bases. CDR1 SGHRS and CDR2 YFSETQ come from the germline V gene. This CDR3 has 13 amino acids. DNA of the CDR3: TGCGCCAGCAGCTTGGCCGTAATCGATGAGCAGTTCTTC. It encodes CASSLAVIDEQFF.

This clone came up once. V is TRBV27 and J is TRBJ2-7, with 14 bases identical to TRBD2. The CDR3 spans 16 residues. Germline V gene data show CDR1 as MNHEY and CDR2 as SMNVEV (reference sequence). The V segment lost 5 bases and the J segment 2 bases; nucleotides outside the gene matches: 5. CDR3 nucleotide sequence: TGTGCCAGCAGTCTTGGACTAGCGGGAGGAGCCTACGAGCAGTACTTC. This codes for CASSLGLAGGAYEQYF.

The chain carries TRBV2 and TRBJ2-7; 10 bases line up with TRBD2. The CDR3 extends over 14 amino acids. The junction had 6 bases not matched to a gene; V was cut back by 4 bases and J by 6 bases. The germline gives CDR1 SNHLY, CDR2 FYNNEI. The CDR3 loop reads CASSVLAGAPEQYF. The CDR3 DNA follows: TGTGCCAGCAGTGTGCTAGCGGGAGCTCCCGAGCAGTACTTC.

The chain employs TRBV18 and TRBJ1-1; D is perhaps TRBD1 (5 bases). Germline lookup yields CDR1 KGHSH and CDR2 LQKENI. V shed 2 bases and J shed 4 bases, with 11 bases lying between them. The CDR3 totals 14 residues. The CDR3 nucleotides are TGTGCCAGCTCACCAGGCAGGGTGGGCACTGAAGCTTTCTTT. Its translation: CASSPGRVGTEAFF.